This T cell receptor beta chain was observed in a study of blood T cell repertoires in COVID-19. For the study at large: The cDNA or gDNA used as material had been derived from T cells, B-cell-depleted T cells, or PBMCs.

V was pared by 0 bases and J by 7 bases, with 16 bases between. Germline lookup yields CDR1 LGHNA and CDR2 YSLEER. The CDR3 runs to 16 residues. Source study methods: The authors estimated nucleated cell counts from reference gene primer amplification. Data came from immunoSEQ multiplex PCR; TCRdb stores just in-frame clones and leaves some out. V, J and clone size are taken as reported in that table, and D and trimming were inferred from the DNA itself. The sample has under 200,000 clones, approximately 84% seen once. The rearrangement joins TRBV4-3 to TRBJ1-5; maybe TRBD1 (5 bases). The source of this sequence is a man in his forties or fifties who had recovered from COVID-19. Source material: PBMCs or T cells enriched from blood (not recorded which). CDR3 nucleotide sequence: TGCGCCAGCAGCCAAGAGGCGGGACTTCTGAACCAGCCCCAGCATTTT. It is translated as CASSQEAGLLNQPQHF.